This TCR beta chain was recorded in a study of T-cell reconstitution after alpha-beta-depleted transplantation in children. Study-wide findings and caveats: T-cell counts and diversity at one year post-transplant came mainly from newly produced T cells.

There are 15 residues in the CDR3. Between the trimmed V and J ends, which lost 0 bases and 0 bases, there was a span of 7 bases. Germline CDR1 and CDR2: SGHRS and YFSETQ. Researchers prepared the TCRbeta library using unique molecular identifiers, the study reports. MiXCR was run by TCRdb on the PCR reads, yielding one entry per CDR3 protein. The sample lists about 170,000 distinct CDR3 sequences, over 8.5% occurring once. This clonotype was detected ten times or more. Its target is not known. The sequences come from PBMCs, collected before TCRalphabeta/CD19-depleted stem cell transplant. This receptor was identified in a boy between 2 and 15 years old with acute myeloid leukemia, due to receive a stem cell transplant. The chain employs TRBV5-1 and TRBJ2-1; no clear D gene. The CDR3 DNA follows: TGCGCCAGCAGCTTGGTTCACACCTCCTACAATGAGCAGTTCTTC. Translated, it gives CASSLVHTSYNEQFF.